Following are 22 T cell receptor beta chains from one sample sequenced in a study of blood T cell repertoires in COVID-19 (dated by TCRdb to about 2020). The library was obtained by the immunoSEQ multiplex PCR assay. What TCRdb holds here is the immuneACCESS table cut down to in-frame rearrangements. Part of the clones is not present; checked against another copy, under half of the missing clones reflect an unresolved V gene, and the others are unexplained. The sample table records about 69,000 clones; more than 75% of these occur just once. The ten largest clonotypes hold 16% of the sample. What was sequenced was peripheral blood. These receptors all come from a man aged 35 to 55 with COVID-19, enrolled during active disease.

The gene calls are TRBV27 and TRBJ1-4; TRBD1 agrees at 7 bases. Germline-derived CDR1 and CDR2 are MNHEY and SMNVEV (reference sequence). The CDR3 spans 14 residues. Trimming removed 7 bases from V and 5 bases from J; junction bases left unmatched: 7. DNA of the CDR3: TGTGCCAGCATCCGACAGGGCACAAATGAAAAACTGTTTTTT. This encodes CASIRQGTNEKLFF.

The chain is built from TRBV27 and TRBJ2-5, with 10 bases matching TRBD1. With 3 bases clipped from V and 5 bases from J, the junction kept 6 bases outside the gene matches. Germline CDR1 reads MNHEY; CDR2 reads SMNVEV (reference sequence). This CDR3 has 15 residues. CDR3 sequence: CASSLSTGGVETQYF. In DNA, the CDR3 is TGTGCCAGCAGTTTGTCGACAGGGGGCGTTGAGACCCAGTACTTC.

The chain links TRBV27 to TRBJ2-7; the match to TRBD2 covers 13 bases. CDR1 and CDR2 (germline): MNHEY, SMNVEV (reference sequence). The ends lost 5 bases at V and 5 bases at J; junction bases unmatched: 9. This CDR3 is 16 amino acids long. CDR3 amino acids: CASSLGTSGDLHEQYF. The CDR3 DNA sequence: TGTGCCAGCAGTCTAGGGACTAGCGGGGATCTTCACGAGCAGTACTTC.

CDR3 region: CASSATAINYGYTF. In DNA form, the CDR3 reads TGTGCCAGCAGTGCGACAGCCATCAACTATGGCTACACCTTC. J is TRBJ1-2 and V is TRBV6-4; maybe TRBD1 (5 bases). The CDR3 runs to 14 residues. The germline gives CDR1 MRHNA, CDR2 SNTAGT. Deletions cut 4 bases from V and 2 bases from J, with 11 bases between.

V and J are TRBV7-3 and TRBJ2-1; 10 bases align to TRBD1. The V and J ends lost 0 bases and 13 bases, in that order; junction bases with no gene match: 6. Germline V lookup: CDR1 SGHTA, CDR2 FQGTGA. The CDR3 has 14 amino acids. For the CDR3, the DNA is TGTGCCAGCAGCTTAACTGTGGGGACAGGGGAACAGTTCTTC. As protein: CASSLTVGTGEQFF.

This clone was seen more than once but under ten times. V and J are TRBV11-2 and TRBJ1-5; D is uncertain. This CDR3 comprises 14 residues. Trimming stripped 4 bases from V and 4 bases from J, with 11 bases between. CDR1 is SGHAT and CDR2 is FQNNGV in the germline V gene. The CDR3 loop is CASSSGLRNQPQHF. CDR3 bases: TGTGCCAGCAGCTCTGGACTTCGGAATCAGCCCCAGCATTTT. The variable domain in full, completed from reference TRBV11-2 and TRBJ1-5, reads EAGVAQSPRYKIIEKRQSVAFWCNPISGHATLYWYQQILGQGPKLLIQFQNNGVVDDSQLPKDRFSAERLKGVDSTLKIQPAKLEDSAVYLCASSSGLRNQPQHFGDGTRLSIL.

The V gene is TRBV6-5, the J gene TRBJ2-5, with a tentative D call TRBD1 (5 bases). Germline V CDR1 and CDR2: MNHEY, SVGAGI. The ends were cut back, 5 bases at V and 2 bases at J, with 12 bases in the middle. The CDR3 is 14 amino acids. CDR3 residues: CASSPGMGQETQYF. The CDR3 DNA follows: TGTGCCAGCAGTCCAGGGATGGGGCAAGAGACCCAGTACTTC.

The rearrangement uses TRBV7-9 and TRBJ1-3; tentatively, D is TRBD1 (6 bases). This CDR3 has 13 amino acids. V gave up 10 bases and J gave up 1 base, with 11 bases separating them. CDR1 is SEHNR, CDR2 FQNEAQ, per germline (reference sequence). CDR3 sequence reads: CATQGLSGNTIYF. For the CDR3, the DNA is TGTGCCACCCAGGGGCTTTCTGGAAACACCATATATTTT. Variable domain in full (rest from reference TRBV7-9 and TRBJ1-3): DTGVSQNPRHKITKRGQNVTFRCDPISEHNRLYWYRQTLGQGPEFLTYFQNEAQLEKSRLLSDRFSAERPKGSFSTLEIQRTEQGDSAMYLCATQGLSGNTIYFGEGSWLTVV.

This sequence joins TRBV5-1 and TRBJ2-1; the match to TRBD2 covers 10 bases. V dropped 2 bases and J dropped 8; count of bases not matched to a gene: 10. Germline loops: CDR1 SGHRS, CDR2 YFSETQ. This CDR3 spans 16 amino acids. The CDR3 DNA reads TGCGCCAGCAGCTTTTATAGAGGGACTAGCGATGATGAGCAGTTCTTC. Translation: CASSFYRGTSDDEQFF.

This rearrangement joins TRBV30 to TRBJ2-3, with 7 bases identical to TRBD1. With V trimmed by 6 bases and J by 5 bases, 5 bases remained unmatched. This CDR3 region has 12 residues. The germline gives CDR1 GTSNPN, CDR2 SVGIG (reference sequence). The CDR3 loop reads CACHRGKDTQYF. CDR3 sequence (DNA): TGTGCCTGTCACAGGGGCAAAGATACGCAGTATTTT.

The chain carries TRBV5-1 and TRBJ2-7, with 7 bases fitting TRBD1. Trimming cost V 3 bases and J 8 bases; bases outside gene matches: 11. Germline V CDR1 and CDR2: SGHRS, YFSETQ. This CDR3 is built from 14 residues. The CDR3 sequence is CASSSVTGPPKQYF. For the CDR3, the DNA is TGCGCCAGCAGCTCGGTGACAGGGCCCCCTAAGCAGTACTTC. The complete variable domain, with remaining parts taken from reference TRBV5-1 and TRBJ2-7, reads KAGVTQTPRYLIKTRGQQVTLSCSPISGHRSVSWYQQTPGQGLQFLFEYFSETQRNKGNFPGRFSGRQFSNSRSEMNVSTLELGDSALYLCASSSVTGPPKQYFGPGTRLTVT.

The chain recombines TRBV6-5 with TRBJ1-4; D is undetermined. The germline gives CDR1 MNHEY, CDR2 SVGAGI. The V end lost 6 bases, the J end lost 4 bases, and 6 bases lay between the germline ends. The CDR3 runs to 12 residues. The CDR3 coding sequence is TGTGCCAGCAGCCCGGTTAATGAAAAACTGTTTTTT. This gives the protein CASSPVNEKLFF.

CDR3 sequence reads: CASSFLAVDIQYF. The CDR3, as DNA: TGTGCCAGTAGTTTTCTAGCGGTGGACATTCAGTACTTC. V usage is TRBV19 and J usage is TRBJ2-4; TRBD2 aligns across 7 bases. Trimming at V came to 5 bases and at J to 8 bases, leaving 6 bases not matched to a gene. CDR3 length equals 13 residues. Per germline, CDR1 LNHDA and CDR2 SQIVND (reference sequence).

The CDR3 loop reads CASSPHSGGDTGELFF. CDR3 nucleotide sequence: TGTGCCAGCAGCCCACATAGCGGCGGGGACACCGGGGAGCTGTTTTTT. This chain connects TRBV28 to TRBJ2-2, with D maybe TRBD2 (6 bases). CDR3 size: 16 residues. Germline V gene lookup returns CDR1 MDHEN and CDR2 SYDVKM. V was clipped by 6 bases and J by 3 bases, with 17 bases between them. Full variable domain (rest looked up from reference TRBV28 and TRBJ2-2): DVKVTQSSRYLVKRTGEKVFLECVQDMDHENMFWYRQDPGLGLRLIYFSYDVKMKEKGDIPEGYSVSREKKERFSLILESASTNQTSMYLCASSPHSGGDTGELFFGEGSRLTVL.

J is TRBJ2-2 and V is TRBV28, with D maybe TRBD1 (5 bases). The length of the CDR3 is 15 residues. V lost 5 bases and J lost 1, with 11 bases in between. Germline-derived CDR1 and CDR2 are MDHEN and SYDVKM. CDR3 coding DNA: TGTGCCAGCAGTATTTACACAGGGAACACCGGGGAGCTGTTTTTT. Residues: CASSIYTGNTGELFF. Full variable domain (rest looked up from reference TRBV28 and TRBJ2-2): DVKVTQSSRYLVKRTGEKVFLECVQDMDHENMFWYRQDPGLGLRLIYFSYDVKMKEKGDIPEGYSVSREKKERFSLILESASTNQTSMYLCASSIYTGNTGELFFGEGSRLTVL.

A single count supports this clone. V usage is TRBV2 and J usage is TRBJ2-5, with D possibly TRBD1 on 5 matching bases. In germline, CDR1 is SNHLY, CDR2 FYNNEI. Deletions cut 6 bases from V and 3 bases from J, with 8 bases between. There are 12 residues in the CDR3. This CDR3 is CASRDTKETQYF. CDR3 bases: TGTGCCAGCAGGGACACCAAAGAGACCCAGTACTTC.

Points on this clone: A junction boundary mismatches the germline segment, possibly from a read error. This chain uses TRBV3-1 (or the pseudogene TRBV3-2) with TRBJ1-1; D gene uncertain. Germline CDR1 LGHDT, CDR2 YNNKEL (reference sequence). The CDR3 totals 14 residues. CDR3 loop: CASSQGYRGLEAFF. CDR3 in DNA: TGTGCCAGCAGTCAAGGGTATAGAGGTTTGGAAGCTTTCTTT.

This clone was detected only a few times. This chain links TRBV28 with TRBJ1-5; maybe TRBD1 (6 bases). The V gene lost 4 bases and the J gene lost 3 bases, with 13 bases spanning the gap. The CDR3 loop spans 15 amino acids. Germline assignment: CDR1 MDHEN and CDR2 SYDVKM. The CDR3 nucleotides read TGTGCCAGCAGTTCCCCAGGGGTCTTCAATCAGCCCCAGCATTTT. Translation: CASSSPGVFNQPQHF.

The chain recombines TRBV2 with TRBJ2-2, with 8 bases lining up with TRBD2. Trimming at V came to 7 bases and at J to 5 bases, leaving 9 bases not matched to a gene. The CDR3 consists of 15 residues. Germline V lookup: CDR1 SNHLY, CDR2 FYNNEI. This CDR3 is CASIWGTSGTGELFF. The CDR3 DNA reads TGTGCCAGCATTTGGGGGACTAGTGGTACCGGGGAGCTGTTTTTT.

CDR3 nucleotides: TGTGCCAGTCAGGGCCCTTGGCGAGAAAAACTGTTTTTT. This gives the protein CASQGPWREKLFF. The rearrangement links TRBV12-3 or TRBV12-4 to TRBJ1-4; a weak D match, TRBD1 (5 bases). Trimming took 9 bases from V and 8 from J, leaving 16 bases between them. CDR3 size: 13 residues.

This clone was counted only a few times. CDR3 in amino acids: CASSLSGGNSPLHF. The CDR3 nucleotides are TGTGCCAGCAGTTTGTCAGGGGGAAATTCACCCCTCCACTTT. The chain couples TRBV27 to TRBJ1-6; 7 bases fit TRBD1. Looked up from germline, CDR1 is MNHEY and CDR2 is SMNVEV (reference sequence). The CDR3 totals 14 residues. Unmatched junction bases numbered 3, after V lost 3 bases and J lost 7 bases.

This chain uses TRBV7-9 with TRBJ2-5, with 11 bases aligning to TRBD2. CDR1 is SEHNR and CDR2 is FQNEAQ in the germline V gene (reference sequence). CDR3 length equals 14 residues. The V gene end was trimmed by 3 bases and the J gene end by 3 bases; junction bases not matched to a gene: 0. This CDR3 reads CASSFSGGEETQYF. The CDR3, as DNA: TGTGCCAGCAGCTTTAGCGGGGGGGAAGAGACCCAGTACTTC.